The clone carrying this T cell receptor (beta chain) was counted many times. Antigen: not known. These data are taken from a study of regulatory T cells in long-lasting Graves disease. Study observations and caveats: It was possible that the small sample size reduced accuracy. Whereas new patients shared 800 to 1,000 public clonotypes, persistent patients shared more, at about 3,000.

Arm-PCR of CDR3 regions and iRepertoire HTBI primers were the basis on which TCR beta libraries were built. TCRdb recomputed calls from the multiplex PCR reads with MiXCR, one row per CDR3 protein. The sample shows about 530,000 distinct CDR3 sequences, about 15% of them seen only once. Trimming left V 3 bases short and J 5 bases short, with 10 bases between. Germline V lookup: CDR1 MNHGY, CDR2 SVAAGI. The CDR3 has 13 amino acids. Time point given: newly diagnosed GD, antithyroid drugs for less than 3 months. PBMCs provided the RNA from which the TCR library was made. The data were also submitted as part of a second study, on T cells in Graves' hyperthyroidism and ophthalmopathy. This second report adds: Patients were excluded for uncontrolled infection, other autoimmune disease, pregnancy or lactation. Carried out on the TCR CDR3, a first-round RT-PCR used the HTBI primer set.

The source material was peripheral blood mononuclear cells (PBMCs), sampled at new diagnosis, from a patient treated with antithyroid drugs. This chain connects TRBV6-9 to TRBJ2-5; D remains unclear. This TCR derives from a woman aged 40 to 65 with Graves disease. The CDR3 nucleotides are TGTGCCAGCAGTTACGTGCGTGGGGAGACCCAGTACTTC. It specifies CASSYVRGETQYF.